This T cell receptor (beta chain) came from a study of blood T cell repertoires in COVID-19. Overall study: Samples taken during acute and convalescent COVID-19 were collected in the United States, Italy and Spain. From T cells, B-cell-depleted T cells, or PBMCs came the material, which was cDNA or gDNA.

CDR1 is SGHTA and CDR2 is FQGNSA in the germline V gene. The CDR3 extends over 18 amino acids. J was trimmed by 3 bases and V by 5 bases; bases with no gene match: 12. Authors' analysis steps: Using reference gene primer amplification, nucleated cell counts were estimated. Measured with immunoSEQ multiplex PCR; TCRdb has only the in-frame clones, and not every one. V, J and clone size reflect that table, while D and trimming were determined from the DNA. Altogether roughly 110,000 clones are present, more than 75% being singletons, with the ten largest covering about 8.1%. This TCR derives from a woman in her thirties or forties with acute or convalescent COVID-19. The sequenced sample was peripheral blood. The chain is built from TRBV7-2 and TRBJ2-2, with 10 nucleotides matching TRBD2. The CDR3 bases are TGTGCCAGCAGCCACGGGCGTAAGCGGGGGGGCGACACCGGGGAGCTGTTTTTT. Translation: CASSHGRKRGGDTGELFF. Using reference TRBV7-2 and TRBJ2-2 for the parts outside the CDR3, the full variable domain is GAGVSQSPSNKVTEKGKDVELRCDPISGHTALYWYRQSLGQGLEFLIYFQGNSAPDKSGLPSDRFSAERTGGSVSTLTIQRTQQEDSAVYLCASSHGRKRGGDTGELFFGEGSRLTVL.